This T cell receptor (beta chain) emerged from a study of T cells expressing NK-cell markers. This CDR3 is 13 amino acids long. TCRdb re-called the 5' RACE reads; every CDR3 protein appears as one record, without DNA. The sample holds about half a million distinct CDR3 sequences. The TCR sequence derives from a woman between 45 and 65 years old in good health. Material: blood T cells: a sorted CD56 or NKG2C T cell subset, CD4+ or CD8+ T cells, or bulk PBMC T cells (not recorded which). The rearrangement uses TRBV12-3 or TRBV12-4 and TRBJ2-1; TCRdb returns TRBD2, unconfirmable since there is no DNA. This chain's CDR3 is CASIRTINEEQFF.